The next 27 T cell receptor beta chains were all read from a single sample in a study of CD8 T cells in ankylosing spondylitis. TCRdb reanalysed the 5' RACE reads using MiXCR and keeps one entry per CDR3 protein. The sample gives around 150,000 distinct CDR3 sequences, 9.5% to 12% of which show up once; roughly 4.5% is in the top ten. Sequenced sample: blood, either unsorted or a sorted T cell fraction (not recorded which). Receptor source: a female donor with ankylosing spondylitis or in good health (not recorded which).

There are many counts of this clonotype. The rearrangement uses TRBV4-1 and TRBJ2-1, with 10 positions matching TRBD2. CDR1 and CDR2 from the germline V gene are MGHRA and YSYEKL. CDR3 length: 17 amino acids. The V gene end was trimmed by 3 bases and the J gene end by 1 base; junction bases not matched to a gene: 6. The CDR3 nucleotides read TGCGCCAGCAGCCAGGGGGGACTAGCGCGTTCCTACAATGAGCAGTTCTTC. It is translated as CASSQGGLARSYNEQFF.

This clonotype occurred many times. DNA for the CDR3: TGCAGTGCTACCCCCGGGACAGGGGCTATGAGCAATCAGCCCCAGCATTTT. Translation: CSATPGTGAMSNQPQHF. The V gene is TRBV20-1, the J gene TRBJ1-5, with 10 bases identical to TRBD1. The germline V gene has CDR1 DFQATT and CDR2 SNEGSKA (reference sequence). This CDR3 comprises 17 residues. V dropped 4 bases and J dropped 1; count of bases not matched to a gene: 10.

In its sample, this clonotype was seen many times. This rearrangement joins TRBV18 to TRBJ1-3, with no clear D. The length of the CDR3 is 13 residues. The germline CDR1 and CDR2 sequences are KGHSH and LQKENI. Trimming removed 3 bases at V and 0 bases at J, with 3 bases between. CDR3 sequence reads: CASSPDSGNTIYF. For the CDR3, the DNA is TGTGCCAGCTCACCCGACTCTGGAAACACCATATATTTT.

As to this clonotype: At one end the junction does not follow the germline gene, possibly because of a read error. This chain links TRBV7-9 with TRBJ1-5; D is possibly TRBD1 (5 bases). CDR1 is SEHNR and CDR2 is FQNEAQ in the germline V gene (reference sequence). The CDR3 contains 16 residues. The CDR3 reads CVSSSHGAGVGQPQHF. The DNA for the CDR3 is TGTGTCAGCAGCTCCCATGGCGCGGGGGTAGGTCAGCCCCAGCATTTT.

This clonotype has ten or more counts. This chain uses TRBV20-1 with TRBJ1-2, with D unclear. Looked up from germline, CDR1 is DFQATT and CDR2 is SNEGSKA (reference sequence). This CDR3 is 14 amino acids long. The V end lost 2 bases, the J end lost 3 bases, and 13 bases lay between the germline ends. CDR3 in amino acids: CSARYPGKDYGYTF. The CDR3 coding sequence is TGCAGTGCTAGATACCCCGGGAAGGACTATGGCTACACCTTC.

This clonotype was recorded many times. The CDR3 bases are TGTGCCAGCAGCTCCCTAACAGGGGACACTGAAGCTTTCTTT. Its translation: CASSSLTGDTEAFF. This rearrangement joins TRBV11-2 to TRBJ1-1, with 7 bases that match TRBD1. The CDR3 is made up of 14 amino acids. J gave up 3 bases and V 4 bases, and 5 bases lay outside the gene matches. The germline CDR1 and CDR2 sequences are SGHAT and FQNNGV.

This clonotype was found many times. J is TRBJ2-1 and V is TRBV28, with 11 bases identical to TRBD2. Germline V gene lookup returns CDR1 MDHEN and CDR2 SYDVKM. Trimming removed 2 bases from V and 4 bases from J; junction bases left unmatched: 7. The CDR3 extends over 17 amino acids. The chain's CDR3 is CASSLEASGGKYNEQFF. In DNA form, the CDR3 reads TGTGCCAGCAGTTTAGAGGCTAGCGGGGGGAAATACAATGAGCAGTTCTTC. The variable domain in full, with the rest retrieved from reference TRBV28 and TRBJ2-1, is DVKVTQSSRYLVKRTGEKVFLECVQDMDHENMFWYRQDPGLGLRLIYFSYDVKMKEKGDIPEGYSVSREKKERFSLILESASTNQTSMYLCASSLEASGGKYNEQFFGPGTRLTVL.

Notes on this clonotype: A clone one base away is much larger, so this may be a read error. The chain joins TRBV20-1 to TRBJ2-2; TRBD2 matches at 9 bases. Per germline, CDR1 DFQATT and CDR2 SNEGSKA (reference sequence). After removal of 0 bases from V and 6 bases from J, the junction contained 11 bases not matched to a gene. CDR3 length: 17 amino acids. Here the CDR3 reads CSARDHTGGRGAGELFF. The CDR3 DNA sequence: TGCAGTGCTAGAGATCATACTGGCGGGAGGGGCGCCGGGGAGCTGTTTTTT.

There are many counts of this clonotype. V usage is TRBV20-1 and J usage is TRBJ1-1, with D hard to call. V lost 4 bases to trimming and J lost 6 bases, with 9 bases between them. The CDR3 spans 11 residues. Germline V CDR1 and CDR2: DFQATT, SNEGSKA (reference sequence). The DNA of the CDR3 is TGCAGTGCTAACCCCGGGGCTGAAGCTTTCTTT. Translating gives CSANPGAEAFF.

Many counts were recorded for this clonotype. J is TRBJ2-6 and V is TRBV15; unclear D gene. Trimming took 0 bases from V and 1 from J, leaving 10 bases between them. Germline CDR1 is LNHNV and CDR2 is YYDKDF (reference sequence). The CDR3 spans 17 residues. The CDR3 protein is CATSRDRGFSGANVLTF. The DNA for the CDR3 is TGTGCCACCAGCAGAGATCGAGGTTTTTCTGGGGCCAACGTCCTGACTTTC.

Concerning this clonotype: A read error is likely, as this CDR3 ends without the conserved phenylalanine or tryptophan. For the CDR3, the DNA is TGCAGTGCTAGAGATAGCCCCGCAGGCCGTAATCAGCCCCAGCATTAT. It encodes CSARDSPAGRNQPQHY. The J gene is TRBJ1-5, the V gene TRBV20-1, with D unclear. V was clipped by 0 bases and J by 4 bases, with 16 bases between them. The CDR3 is 16 residues long. Germline CDR1 reads DFQATT; CDR2 reads SNEGSKA (reference sequence).

This clonotype was seen many times. The chain links TRBV5-5 to TRBJ1-4; the D is unclear. The CDR3 covers 12 residues. From germline, CDR1 is SGHKS and CDR2 YYEKEE (reference sequence). The V gene lost 2 bases and the J gene lost 8 bases, with 7 bases spanning the gap. CDR3 protein: CASSFSAEKLFF. CDR3 in DNA: TGTGCCAGCAGCTTCTCTGCCGAAAAACTGTTTTTT.

This clonotype has more than one count but fewer than ten. This rearrangement joins TRBV25-1 to TRBJ2-3; possibly TRBD1 or TRBD2 for D (5 bases each). The CDR3 contains 14 residues. Trimming took off 7 bases at V and 6 bases at J, with 17 bases between the two ends. Germline V CDR1 and CDR2: MGHDK, SYGVNS. The CDR3 coding sequence is TGTGCCAGCACCGAGGGGTACGGTGGGGATACGCAGTATTTT. It codes for CASTEGYGGDTQYF.

This clonotype has ten or more counts. This chain joins TRBV6-5 and TRBJ1-1; no reliable D call. V lost 0 bases to trimming and J lost 2 bases, with 7 bases between them. Germline V CDR1 and CDR2: MNHEY, SVGAGI. This CDR3 comprises 14 residues. The DNA for the CDR3 is TGTGCCAGCAGTTACTCCCCCAGCAACACTGAAGCTTTCTTT. Translated, it gives CASSYSPSNTEAFF.

This clonotype was observed a handful of times. The chain uses TRBV20-1 and TRBJ2-1; D tentatively reads TRBD1 or TRBD2 (7 bases each). With 0 bases removed from V and 3 bases from J, the gap between germline ends came to 21 bases. Germline loops: CDR1 DFQATT, CDR2 SNEGSKA (reference sequence). The CDR3 runs to 18 residues. CDR3: CSARDDLAAGGDYNEQFF. The CDR3 nucleotides read TGCAGTGCTAGAGATGATCTAGCGGCAGGGGGAGACTACAATGAGCAGTTCTTC.

The table lists this clonotype with many counts. The chain employs TRBV14 and TRBJ2-3, with a weak D call TRBD1 (5 bases). The CDR3 contains 14 residues. Trimming removed 4 bases at V and 3 bases at J, with 11 bases between. CDR1 and CDR2 (germline): SGHDN, FVKESK. This chain's CDR3 is CASSRLDRTDTQYF. The CDR3 DNA sequence: TGTGCCAGCAGCCGCTTAGACAGAACAGATACGCAGTATTTT.

This clonotype was seen at least ten times. The rearrangement links TRBV28 to TRBJ1-5; D might be TRBD1 (5 bases). The germline gives CDR1 MDHEN, CDR2 SYDVKM. Trimming left V 10 bases short and J 4 bases short, with 17 bases between. The CDR3 consists of 14 residues. This CDR3 is CATWAGTGNQPQHF. CDR3 coding DNA: TGTGCCACCTGGGCCGGGACGGGGAATCAGCCCCAGCATTTT.

The table lists this clonotype with many counts. This rearrangement joins TRBV5-1 to TRBJ1-1; no clear D. Germline CDR1 reads SGHRS; CDR2 reads YFSETQ. The length of the CDR3 is 13 residues. V lost 7 bases, J lost 6 bases, and 16 bases lay in between. The CDR3 reads CASQNGQASEAFF. In DNA form, the CDR3 reads TGCGCCAGCCAGAATGGGCAGGCCTCTGAAGCTTTCTTT.

Of note for this clonotype: This sequence may be a read error, since a much larger clone differs from it by one base. The V gene is TRBV4-1, the J gene TRBJ2-1; 12 nucleotides line up with TRBD2. V shed 0 bases, J shed 4 bases, and the junction held 10 bases outside the gene matches. CDR3 length: 19 amino acids. Germline V gives CDR1 MGHRA, CDR2 YSYEKL. CDR3 residues: CASSQEPSSGGARYNEQFF. Written as DNA, the CDR3 is TGCGCCAGCAGCCAAGAACCATCTAGCGGGGGGGCTCGGTACAATGAGCAGTTCTTC.

This clonotype was seen ten or more times. The V call is TRBV27, the J call TRBJ2-1, with D hard to call. Trimming stripped 4 bases from V and 4 bases from J, with 8 bases between. The CDR3 length is 13 residues. Germline V lookup: CDR1 MNHEY, CDR2 SMNVEV (reference sequence). The CDR3 reads CASSYTDYNEQFF. The DNA for the CDR3 is TGTGCCAGCAGTTATACAGATTACAATGAGCAGTTCTTC.

This clonotype showed up many times. The chain carries TRBV3-1 and TRBJ2-7, with D possibly matching TRBD2 (5 bases). The CDR3 covers 15 residues. Germline V CDR1 and CDR2: LGHDT, YNNKEL (reference sequence). V was clipped by 6 bases and J by 4 bases, with 19 bases between them. CDR3 region: CASRLRRGGRYEQYF. In nucleotides, the CDR3 is TGTGCCAGCAGATTGCGGCGTGGCGGGCGTTACGAGCAGTACTTC.

Many counts were recorded for this clonotype. The rearrangement joins TRBV10-3 to TRBJ2-3; the D is unclear. With 9 bases removed from V and 4 bases from J, the gap between germline ends came to 14 bases. The V gene's germline CDR1 is ENHRY and CDR2 SYGVKD. The CDR3 totals 13 residues. The CDR3 loop is CAMLKSLADTQYF. The CDR3, as DNA: TGTGCCATGCTTAAGTCTTTGGCAGATACGCAGTATTTT.

Many counts were recorded for this clonotype. This chain joins TRBV9 and TRBJ2-7; 8 positions agree with TRBD2. V lost 0 bases to trimming and J lost 2 bases; unmatched junction nucleotides: 1. The CDR3 has 14 amino acids. Germline-derived CDR1 and CDR2 are SGDLS and YYNGEE. The chain's CDR3 is CASSVDGGAYEQYF. In DNA, the CDR3 is TGTGCCAGCAGCGTAGACGGGGGGGCCTACGAGCAGTACTTC.

This clonotype was seen at least ten times. The chain uses TRBV7-8 and TRBJ2-2, with 9 positions matching TRBD2. With 5 bases clipped from V and 6 bases from J, the junction kept 4 bases outside the gene matches. This CDR3 contains 14 residues. Germline loops: CDR1 SGHVS, CDR2 FQNEAQ. The CDR3 DNA sequence: TGTGCCAGCAGCAGTTTAGCGGGAGCCGGGGAGCTGTTTTTT. Translating it yields CASSSLAGAGELFF. Based on the CDR3 plus reference TRBV7-8 and TRBJ2-2, the full variable domain is GAGVSQSPRYKVAKRGQDVALRCDPISGHVSLFWYQQALGQGPEFLTYFQNEAQLDKSGLPSDRFFAERPEGSVSTLKIQRTQQEDSAVYLCASSSLAGAGELFFGEGSRLTVL.

This clonotype was counted many times. V is TRBV5-5 and J is TRBJ1-2; D gene ambiguous. CDR3 length: 14 residues. Trimming took 1 base from V and 5 from J, leaving 12 bases between them. Germline V gene data show CDR1 as SGHKS and CDR2 as YYEKEE (reference sequence). CDR3 sequence (DNA): TGTGCCAGCAGCTTGAGGGATCCCTTATATGGCTACACCTTC. Translated, it gives CASSLRDPLYGYTF.

This clonotype was picked up many times. The rearrangement uses TRBV10-3 and TRBJ1-5; D is uncertain. This CDR3 has 12 residues. V gave up 6 bases and J gave up 2 bases, with 5 bases separating them. Germline V gene lookup returns CDR1 ENHRY and CDR2 SYGVKD. CDR3: CAISLGNQPQHF. The CDR3 DNA is TGTGCCATCAGCTTGGGCAATCAGCCCCAGCATTTT.

The gene calls are TRBV4-1 and TRBJ1-1; 10 bases map to TRBD1. This CDR3 is built from 15 residues. V lost 0 bases and J lost 5; bases outside the gene matches: 3. Germline lookup yields CDR1 MGHRA and CDR2 YSYEKL. CDR3 nucleotides: TGCGCCAGCAGCCAAGAGGGACAGGGGCGGACTGAAGCTTTCTTT. Translated, it gives CASSQEGQGRTEAFF.